These 3 T cell receptor beta chains share one sample of origin, sequenced in a study of CD8 T cells in Susac syndrome. An amount of RNA that ranged from about 0.45 to 1 ug was reverse transcribed with random hexamers. TCRdb called the immunoSEQ multiplex PCR reads again in MiXCR, with one record for every CDR3 protein. Counted here are 100,000 to 150,000 distinct CDR3 sequences, approximately 96% occurring once; the ten biggest clones make up roughly 0.14%. The sample comprised CD4+ T cells from PBMCs. The receptors were gathered from a human donor with Susac syndrome.

This rearrangement joins TRBV29-1 to TRBJ2-5; D assignment may be TRBD1 or TRBD2 (7 bases each). In germline, CDR1 is SQVTM, CDR2 ANQGSEA. The V end lost 4 bases, the J end lost 4 bases, and 16 bases lay between the germline ends. This CDR3 contains 14 residues. The CDR3: CSVGQGGGRETQYF. Written as DNA, the CDR3 is TGCAGCGTTGGACAGGGCGGGGGCCGAGAGACCCAGTACTTC.

V and J are TRBV12-3 or TRBV12-4 and TRBJ2-7; D is possibly TRBD1 (5 bases). This CDR3 region has 12 residues. Trimming removed 5 bases from V and 5 bases from J, with 10 bases in between. The CDR3 region has the DNA TGTGCCAGCAGTGGACACAAGGACGAGCAGTACTTC. Residues: CASSGHKDEQYF.

This chain uses TRBV20-1 with TRBJ2-1; possible D gene TRBD1, 6 bases. This CDR3 contains 14 residues. The V end was cut by 7 bases, the J end by 6 bases, with 19 bases between. Looked up from germline, CDR1 is DFQATT and CDR2 is SNEGSKA (reference sequence). DNA of the CDR3: TGCAGTGGGGTCAGCGGACAGATTAGCAATGAGCAGTTCTTC. It specifies CSGVSGQISNEQFF.